The text below deals with one TCR beta chain. The sample originates from a study of T-cell reconstitution after alpha-beta-depleted transplantation in children. The authors prepared the TCRbeta library with unique molecular identifiers. In TCRdb, the PCR reads were re-called with MiXCR into one record per CDR3 protein. The table records about a million distinct CDR3 sequences, about 26% of them present only once. This receptor was identified in a boy under two years old who had a stem cell transplant for SCID, so the T cells may come from the graft donor. Sample: PBMCs, mostly from graft donor cells, taken 360 days after TCRalphabeta/CD19-depleted stem cell transplant.

In nucleotides, the CDR3 is TGTGCCAGCAGCCAAGAAACCGGGGCGGCTGAAGCTTTCTTT. Protein: CASSQETGAAEAFF. The rearrangement uses TRBV14 and TRBJ1-1; possible D gene TRBD1, 5 bases. The germline CDR1 and CDR2 sequences are SGHDN and FVKESK. V lost 0 bases and J 6 bases, leaving 11 bases between the germline ends. The CDR3 runs to 14 residues.